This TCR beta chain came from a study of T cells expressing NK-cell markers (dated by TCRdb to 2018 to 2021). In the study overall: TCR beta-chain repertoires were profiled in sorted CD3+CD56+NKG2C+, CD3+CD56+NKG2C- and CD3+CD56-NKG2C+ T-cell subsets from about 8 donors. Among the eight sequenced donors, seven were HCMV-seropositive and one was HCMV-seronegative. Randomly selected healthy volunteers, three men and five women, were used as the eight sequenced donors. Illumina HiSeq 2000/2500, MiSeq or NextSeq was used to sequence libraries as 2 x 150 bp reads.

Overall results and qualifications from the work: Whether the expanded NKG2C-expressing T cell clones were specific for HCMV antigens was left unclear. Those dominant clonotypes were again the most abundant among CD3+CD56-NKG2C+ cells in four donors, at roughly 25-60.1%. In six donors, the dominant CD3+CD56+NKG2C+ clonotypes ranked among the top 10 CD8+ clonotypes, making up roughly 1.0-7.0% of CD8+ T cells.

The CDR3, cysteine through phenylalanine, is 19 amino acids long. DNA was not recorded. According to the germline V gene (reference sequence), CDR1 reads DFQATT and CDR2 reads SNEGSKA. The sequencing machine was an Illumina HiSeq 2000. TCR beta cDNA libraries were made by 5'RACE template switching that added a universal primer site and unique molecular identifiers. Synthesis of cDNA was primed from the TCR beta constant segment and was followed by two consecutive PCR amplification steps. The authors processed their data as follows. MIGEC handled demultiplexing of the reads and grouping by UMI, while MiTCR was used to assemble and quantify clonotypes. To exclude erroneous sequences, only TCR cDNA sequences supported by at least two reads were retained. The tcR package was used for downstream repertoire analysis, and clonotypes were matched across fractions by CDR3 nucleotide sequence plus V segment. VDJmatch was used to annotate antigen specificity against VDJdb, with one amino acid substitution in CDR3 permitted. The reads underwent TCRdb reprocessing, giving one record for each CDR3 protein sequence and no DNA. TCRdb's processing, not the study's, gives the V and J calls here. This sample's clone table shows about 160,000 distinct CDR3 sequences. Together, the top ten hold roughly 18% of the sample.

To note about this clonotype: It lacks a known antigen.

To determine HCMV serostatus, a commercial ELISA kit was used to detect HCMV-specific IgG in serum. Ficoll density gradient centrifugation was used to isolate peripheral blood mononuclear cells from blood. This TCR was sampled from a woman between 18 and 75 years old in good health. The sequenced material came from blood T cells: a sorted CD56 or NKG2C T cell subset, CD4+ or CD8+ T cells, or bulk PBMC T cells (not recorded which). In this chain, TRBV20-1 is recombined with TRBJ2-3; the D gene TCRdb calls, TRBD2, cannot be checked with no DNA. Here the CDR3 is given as CSAVTVAGGPGGGTDTQYF.